The 31 T cell receptor beta chains reported below all come from one sample, sequenced in a study of blood T cell repertoires in COVID-19 (dated by TCRdb to 2019 to 2021). Library creation used the immunoSEQ multiplex PCR assay. The clones in this table, taken by TCRdb from immuneACCESS, are in-frame only. Not every clone is retained; where verified, under half of the shortfall comes from an unresolved V gene, and the cause of the rest is unknown. This sample has about 200,000 clones in its table, and roughly nine tenths of those were observed once. Approximately 8.1% of the sample is in the top ten clones. Sequenced sample: PBMCs or T cells enriched from blood (not recorded which). Receptor source: a woman younger than 30 who had recovered from COVID-19.

The V and J genes are TRBV5-6 and TRBJ1-5; D possibly corresponds to TRBD1 (6 bases). The CDR3 is 12 amino acids. The germline CDR1 and CDR2 sequences are SGHDT and YYEEEE. The V end lost 4 bases, the J end lost 4 bases, and 6 bases lay between the germline ends. CDR3 coding DNA: TGTGCCAGCAGCGGGACAAATCAGCCCCAGCATTTT. This translates into CASSGTNQPQHF.

This clone showed up just once. The chain combines TRBV2 with TRBJ1-5, with a weak D call TRBD1 (5 bases). Trimming took 4 bases from V and 9 from J, leaving 16 bases between them. Per the germline V gene, CDR1 is SNHLY and CDR2 is FYNNEI. This CDR3 has 14 residues. The CDR3 loop reads CASSVSAQGGPQHF. DNA of the CDR3: TGTGCCAGCAGTGTGAGTGCGCAGGGCGGGCCCCAGCATTTT. The entire variable domain, with the rest obtained from reference TRBV2 and TRBJ1-5, is as follows: EPEVTQTPSHQVTQMGQEVILRCVPISNHLYFYWYRQILGQKVEFLVSFYNNEISEKSEIFDDQFSVERPDGSNFTLKIRSTKLEDSAMYFCASSVSAQGGPQHFGDGTRLSIL.

The rearrangement links TRBV18 to TRBJ2-1; D perhaps matches TRBD1 (5 bases). V shed 1 base and J shed 1 base, with 8 bases lying between them. Germline V gene sequence: CDR1 KGHSH, CDR2 LQKENI. There are 15 residues in the CDR3. CDR3 sequence (DNA): TGTGCCAGCTCACCACTACAGGATTCCTACAATGAGCAGTTCTTC. This gives the protein CASSPLQDSYNEQFF.

The V and J genes are TRBV7-4 and TRBJ2-3, with 9 bases matching TRBD1. This CDR3 has 18 amino acids. V gave up 0 bases and J gave up 5 bases; unmatched junction bases: 12. From germline, CDR1 is SGHVT and CDR2 SQSDAQ. CDR3 nucleotides: TGTGCCAGCAGCTTAGCGCTATGGACAGGGGAAGGTAAAGATACGCAGTATTTT. Amino acids: CASSLALWTGEGKDTQYF.

J is TRBJ1-4 and V is TRBV13; D unclear. The CDR3 spans 14 residues. From germline, CDR1 is PRHDT and CDR2 FYEKMQ (reference sequence). V dropped 5 bases and J dropped 5 bases, with 12 bases sitting between them. CDR3 coding DNA: TGTGCCAGCAGCACCGGGGTTATAAATGAAAAACTGTTTTTT. Translated: CASSTGVINEKLFF.

V is TRBV13 and J is TRBJ2-3; 13 bases match TRBD2. Trimming removed 5 bases from V and 2 bases from J; junction bases left unmatched: 4. This CDR3 spans 16 amino acids. From germline, CDR1 is PRHDT and CDR2 FYEKMQ (reference sequence). CDR3 DNA sequence: TGTGCCAGCAGCGAACTAGCGGGGGGGCCCACAGATACGCAGTATTTT. This sequence encodes CASSELAGGPTDTQYF. The full variable domain, completed using reference TRBV13 and TRBJ2-3, is AAGVIQSPRHLIKEKRETATLKCYPIPRHDTVYWYQQGPGQDPQFLISFYEKMQSDKGSIPDRFSAQQFSDYHSELNMSSLELGDSALYFCASSELAGGPTDTQYFGPGTRLTVL.

The chain recombines TRBV18 with TRBJ2-7; unclear D gene. V was shortened by 3 bases and J by 3 bases, with 15 bases between the two germline ends. Germline-derived CDR1 and CDR2 are KGHSH and LQKENI. CDR3 length: 15 residues. The CDR3 here is CASSPRTPNSYEQYF. The CDR3 coding sequence is TGTGCCAGCTCACCCCGCACACCAAACAGCTACGAGCAGTACTTC. Based on the CDR3 plus reference TRBV18 and TRBJ2-7, the full variable domain is NAGVMQNPRHLVRRRGQEARLRCSPMKGHSHVYWYRQLPEEGLKFMVYLQKENIIDESGMPKERFSAEFPKEGPSILRIQQVVRGDSAAYFCASSPRTPNSYEQYFGPGTRLTVT.

V and J are TRBV28 and TRBJ2-1; D not resolved. The CDR3 consists of 15 residues. Germline V gene lookup returns CDR1 MDHEN and CDR2 SYDVKM. With 5 bases removed from V and 2 bases from J, the gap between germline ends came to 13 bases. The CDR3 loop is CASSIETRTYNEQFF. In DNA, the CDR3 is TGTGCCAGCAGTATCGAGACTCGCACCTACAATGAGCAGTTCTTC.

This clone was observed once. The CDR3 bases are TGTGCCAGCAGCTTAGGGTCGGGCACTGAAGCTTTCTTT. Protein product: CASSLGSGTEAFF. The gene calls are TRBV7-3 and TRBJ1-1, with no clear D. This CDR3 contains 13 residues. Between the trimmed V and J ends, which lost 2 bases and 4 bases, there was a span of 8 bases. The V gene's germline CDR1 is SGHTA and CDR2 FQGTGA.

The V call is TRBV9, the J call TRBJ2-7; 10 bases map to TRBD2. Germline CDR1 reads SGDLS; CDR2 reads YYNGEE. The CDR3 has 16 amino acids. Trimming took 3 bases from V and 4 from J; bases not matched to a gene: 10. The CDR3, as DNA: TGTGCCAGCAGCGAAAACCCAAGCGGGGGGGCATACGAGCAGTACTTC. It is translated as CASSENPSGGAYEQYF.

The J gene is TRBJ1-3, the V gene TRBV9; 7 bases line up with TRBD1. Losses at the gene ends were 0 bases for V and 4 bases for J; bases not matched to a gene: 7. The CDR3 runs to 16 residues. The germline V gene has CDR1 SGDLS and CDR2 YYNGEE. CDR3 sequence: CASSVVGGTVGNTIYF. In DNA form, the CDR3 reads TGTGCCAGCAGCGTAGTAGGGGGGACAGTAGGAAACACCATATATTTT. The whole variable domain, remainder taken from reference TRBV9 and TRBJ1-3, is DSGVTQTPKHLITATGQRVTLRCSPRSGDLSVYWYQQSLDQGLQFLIQYYNGEERAKGNILERFSAQQFPDLHSELNLSSLELGDSALYFCASSVVGGTVGNTIYFGEGSWLTVV.

The rearrangement uses TRBV5-1 and TRBJ2-5; the match to TRBD1 covers 8 bases. The CDR3 contains 14 residues. After removal of 5 bases from V and 1 base from J, the junction contained 4 bases not matched to a gene. The germline V gene has CDR1 SGHRS and CDR2 YFSETQ. In DNA, the CDR3 is TGCGCCAGCAGGCCTGACAGGGGCCAAGAGACCCAGTACTTC. Translation: CASRPDRGQETQYF.

The chain carries TRBV5-6 and TRBJ2-3; D is possibly TRBD2 (6 bases). The germline CDR1 and CDR2 sequences are SGHDT and YYEEEE. CDR3 length: 14 amino acids. Trimming removed 5 bases at V and 4 bases at J, with 14 bases between. Here the CDR3 reads CASSLETRADTQYF. CDR3 DNA sequence: TGTGCCAGCAGTCTGGAGACTAGAGCAGATACGCAGTATTTT.

The CDR3 coding sequence is TGTGCCAGCAGCTCCGGACTAGTAACATTCACAGATACGCAGTATTTT. It specifies CASSSGLVTFTDTQYF. V gene TRBV7-6 combines with J gene TRBJ2-3; TRBD2 matches at 7 bases. V dropped 4 bases and J dropped 2; count of bases not matched to a gene: 9. Germline CDR1 and CDR2: SGHVS and FNYEAQ. This CDR3 has 16 residues.

The V call is TRBV20-1, the J call TRBJ1-3; no firm D call. The CDR3 runs to 16 residues. Germline V gene lookup returns CDR1 DFQATT and CDR2 SNEGSKA (reference sequence). Trimming took off 3 bases at V and 0 bases at J, with 15 bases between the two ends. DNA of the CDR3: TGCAGTGCTAGTGGGCACACTACTTACTCTGGAAACACCATATATTTT. Its translation: CSASGHTTYSGNTIYF.

The rearrangement uses TRBV19 and TRBJ1-4; 7 nucleotides agree with TRBD1. The trim removed 4 bases at V and 0 bases at J, leaving 2 bases unmatched. Germline V gives CDR1 LNHDA, CDR2 SQIVND (reference sequence). The CDR3 length is 15 residues. The chain's CDR3 is CASSTGQATNEKLFF. The CDR3 bases are TGTGCCAGTAGTACCGGACAGGCAACTAATGAAAAACTGTTTTTT.

V is TRBV7-9 and J is TRBJ1-6; D is ambiguous. Germline lookup yields CDR1 SEHNR and CDR2 FQNEAQ (reference sequence). Trimming removed 3 bases at V and 5 bases at J, with 8 bases between. The CDR3 loop spans 14 amino acids. CDR3 sequence reads: CASSFHRDNSPLHF. The CDR3 DNA reads TGTGCCAGCAGCTTTCACAGAGATAATTCACCCCTCCACTTT.

V and J are TRBV6-5 and TRBJ1-2, with TRBD1 matching over 11 bases. The CDR3 length is 14 residues. Trimming at V came to 8 bases and at J to 6 bases, leaving 8 bases not matched to a gene. Per germline, CDR1 MNHEY and CDR2 SVGAGI. Here the CDR3 reads CASRGQGASDGYTF. The CDR3 DNA follows: TGTGCCAGCCGAGGACAGGGGGCCTCGGATGGCTACACCTTC.

This clone occurred a few times. The chain is built from TRBV3-1 (or the pseudogene TRBV3-2) and TRBJ2-1; 8 bases agree with TRBD2. Germline V gene data show CDR1 as LGHDT and CDR2 as YNNKEL (reference sequence). V lost 0 bases to trimming and J lost 10 bases; unmatched junction nucleotides: 8. The CDR3 length is 15 residues. The CDR3 DNA follows: TGTGCCAGCAGCCAAGACACAGTTGGCGGGGGGGAGCAGTTCTTC. Translation: CASSQDTVGGGEQFF.

This chain links TRBV27 with TRBJ2-1, with TRBD2 identical over 10 bases. The CDR3 is made up of 14 amino acids. The junction had 7 bases not matched to a gene; V was cut back by 2 bases and J by 12 bases. Per the germline V gene, CDR1 is MNHEY and CDR2 is SMNVEV (reference sequence). The CDR3 DNA follows: TGTGCCAGCAGTTTACCGGGACTAGCGTCTCCGCAGTTCTTC. Its protein is CASSLPGLASPQFF.

V gene TRBV27 combines with J gene TRBJ1-5, with D possibly matching TRBD1 (5 bases). CDR1 and CDR2 (germline): MNHEY, SMNVEV (reference sequence). Trimming removed 3 bases from V and 4 bases from J, with 10 bases in between. The CDR3 sequence is 14 residues long. CDR3 loop: CASSFWGENQPQHF. The CDR3 region has the DNA TGTGCCAGCAGTTTTTGGGGGGAAAATCAGCCCCAGCATTTT.

The rearrangement joins TRBV5-1 to TRBJ2-5; 7 positions agree with TRBD1. In germline, CDR1 is SGHRS, CDR2 YFSETQ. J was trimmed by 1 base and V by 5 bases; bases with no gene match: 8. This CDR3 is 15 amino acids long. CDR3 sequence: CASSVRGQTQETQYF. The CDR3 DNA reads as TGCGCCAGCAGTGTTAGGGGACAGACCCAAGAGACCCAGTACTTC.

This chain uses TRBV9 with TRBJ2-7; TRBD2 is a possible D gene (6 bases). Per the germline V gene, CDR1 is SGDLS and CDR2 is YYNGEE. This CDR3 region has 14 residues. V dropped 1 base and J dropped 3 bases, with 11 bases sitting between them. The CDR3 loop is CASSVFPGDYEQYF. CDR3 coding DNA: TGTGCCAGCAGCGTATTCCCGGGGGACTACGAGCAGTACTTC.

The rearrangement joins TRBV5-1 to TRBJ2-2, with 10 bases lining up with TRBD2. The junction had 11 bases not matched to a gene; V was cut back by 4 bases and J by 8 bases. This CDR3 spans 16 amino acids. Germline V gene lookup returns CDR1 SGHRS and CDR2 YFSETQ. CDR3: CASSVTSGVSTGELFF. CDR3 bases: TGCGCCAGCAGCGTAACTAGCGGGGTCTCGACGGGGGAGCTGTTTTTT. The whole variable domain, filled in from reference TRBV5-1 and TRBJ2-2, reads KAGVTQTPRYLIKTRGQQVTLSCSPISGHRSVSWYQQTPGQGLQFLFEYFSETQRNKGNFPGRFSGRQFSNSRSEMNVSTLELGDSALYLCASSVTSGVSTGELFFGEGSRLTVL.

This rearrangement joins TRBV28 to TRBJ1-6; D is undetermined. The ends were cut back, 6 bases at V and 0 bases at J, with 12 bases in the middle. Germline CDR1 reads MDHEN; CDR2 reads SYDVKM. This CDR3 is 16 amino acids long. Here the CDR3 DNA reads TGTGCCAGCAGCCTAGACCCCAGCTCCTATAATTCACCCCTCCACTTT. It yields the protein CASSLDPSSYNSPLHF.

The V call is TRBV10-3, the J call TRBJ1-1; possibly TRBD1 for D (5 bases). Germline loops: CDR1 ENHRY, CDR2 SYGVKD. This CDR3 spans 15 amino acids. The V end was cut by 6 bases, the J end by 0 bases, with 14 bases between. The CDR3: CAIRPRDGLNTEAFF. CDR3 bases: TGTGCCATCAGGCCGCGGGACGGACTGAACACTGAAGCTTTCTTT.

The chain uses TRBV20-1 and TRBJ2-1, with TRBD2 identical over 10 bases. CDR3 length equals 14 residues. Trimming took 3 bases from V and 5 from J; bases not matched to a gene: 4. Germline V gene lookup returns CDR1 DFQATT and CDR2 SNEGSKA (reference sequence). The CDR3 DNA reads TGCAGTGCTAGTACAGCGGGGGGGAACAATGAGCAGTTCTTC. Protein sequence: CSASTAGGNNEQFF.

V gene TRBV25-1 combines with J gene TRBJ2-5, with TRBD2 identical over 16 bases. Germline lookup yields CDR1 MGHDK and CDR2 SYGVNS. CDR3 size: 18 residues. V gave up 3 bases and J gave up 7 bases; unmatched junction bases: 11. CDR3 DNA: TGTGCCAGCAGTGAGGGGACTAGCGGGGGGGCCCGTGGTGTGACCCAGTACTTC. Its translation is CASSEGTSGGARGVTQYF.

The CDR3, as DNA: TGTGCCAGCAGCTCGGACAGGGGGCTTCAGCCCCAGCATTTT. The encoded protein is CASSSDRGLQPQHF. This sequence joins TRBV7-8 and TRBJ1-5; 11 bases match TRBD1. V lost 4 bases, J lost 6 bases, and 2 bases stayed unmatched. This CDR3 contains 14 residues. CDR1 and CDR2 (germline): SGHVS, FQNEAQ.

The rearrangement joins TRBV12-3 or TRBV12-4 to TRBJ2-7; 11 nucleotides line up with TRBD1. Trimming took 9 bases from V and 5 from J; bases not matched to a gene: 6. This CDR3 is 13 amino acids long. CDR3 in amino acids: CASRTGGKDEQYF. The DNA for the CDR3 is TGTGCCAGTCGGACAGGGGGCAAAGACGAGCAGTACTTC.

The chain is built from TRBV19 and TRBJ1-4; D possibly corresponds to TRBD1 (5 bases). The length of the CDR3 is 15 residues. Germline CDR1 reads LNHDA; CDR2 reads SQIVND (reference sequence). Trimming removed 3 bases from V and 1 base from J, with 9 bases in between. The CDR3 bases are TGTGCCAGTAGTATCCTGGGGGGAACTAATGAAAAACTGTTTTTT. Translating gives CASSILGGTNEKLFF. The variable domain in full, completed from reference TRBV19 and TRBJ1-4, reads DGGITQSPKYLFRKEGQNVTLSCEQNLNHDAMYWYRQDPGQGLRLIYYSQIVNDFQKGDIAEGYSVSREKKESFPLTVTSAQKNPTAFYLCASSILGGTNEKLFFGSGTQLSVL.